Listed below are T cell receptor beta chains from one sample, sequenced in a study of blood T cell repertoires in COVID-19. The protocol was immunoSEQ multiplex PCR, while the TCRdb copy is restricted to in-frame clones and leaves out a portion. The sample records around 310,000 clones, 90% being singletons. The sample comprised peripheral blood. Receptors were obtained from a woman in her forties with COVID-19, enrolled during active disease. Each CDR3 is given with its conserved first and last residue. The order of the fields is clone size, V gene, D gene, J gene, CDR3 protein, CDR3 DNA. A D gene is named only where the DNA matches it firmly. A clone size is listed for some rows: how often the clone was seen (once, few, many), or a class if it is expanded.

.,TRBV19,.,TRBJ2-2,CASSMEGFGELFF,TGTGCCAGTAGTATGGAGGGCTTCGGGGAGCTGTTTTTT
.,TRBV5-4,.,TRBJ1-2,CASSLGDRDYGYTF,TGTGCCAGCAGCCTAGGTGACAGAGACTATGGCTACACCTTC
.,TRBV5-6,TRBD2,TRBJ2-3,CASSYRTSAYTDTQYF,TGTGCCAGCAGCTACAGGACTAGCGCGTACACAGATACGCAGTATTTT
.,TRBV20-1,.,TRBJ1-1,CSARDRVEAFF,TGCAGTGCTAGAGATAGAGTAGAAGCTTTCTTT
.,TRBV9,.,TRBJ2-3,CASSVGMAGTLTDTQYF,TGTGCCAGCAGCGTAGGAATGGCGGGTACTCTCACAGATACGCAGTATTTT
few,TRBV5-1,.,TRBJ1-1,CASSPLTARNTEAFF,TGCGCCAGCAGCCCGTTGACAGCGAGAAACACTGAAGCTTTCTTT
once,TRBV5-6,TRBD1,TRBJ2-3,CASSLGIGGELTDTQYF,TGTGCCAGCAGCTTGGGAATAGGGGGCGAATTGACAGATACGCAGTATTTT
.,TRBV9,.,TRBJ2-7,CASSTRQSNLYEQYF,TGTGCCAGCAGCACCCGACAGAGCAACCTCTACGAGCAGTACTTC
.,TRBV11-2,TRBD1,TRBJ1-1,CASGTGTGFWNEAFF,TGTGCCAGCGGGACCGGGACAGGGTTCTGGAATGAAGCTTTCTTT
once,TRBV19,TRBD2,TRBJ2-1,CAGSRGGGSNEQFF,TGTGCCGGTAGTCGGGGCGGGGGGTCCAATGAGCAGTTCTTC
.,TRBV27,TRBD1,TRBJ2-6,CASGQGQSGANVLTF,TGTGCCAGCGGGCAGGGACAGTCCGGGGCCAACGTCCTGACTTTC
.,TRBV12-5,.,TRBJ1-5,CASGVAPGNQPQHF,TGTGCTAGTGGGGTCGCTCCGGGCAATCAGCCCCAGCATTTT
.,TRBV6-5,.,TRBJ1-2,CASRRDNYGYTF,TGTGCCAGCAGACGGGATAACTATGGCTACACCTTC
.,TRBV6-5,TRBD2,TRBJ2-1,CASTPRTSGYNEQFF,TGTGCCAGCACCCCAAGGACTAGCGGCTACAATGAGCAGTTCTTC
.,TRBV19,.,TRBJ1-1,CASRRDTEAFF,TGTGCCAGTAGGAGGGACACTGAAGCTTTCTTT
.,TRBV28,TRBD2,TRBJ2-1,CASSFGRAGGIYEQFF,TGTGCCAGCAGTTTCGGCCGAGCGGGAGGAATATATGAGCAGTTCTTC
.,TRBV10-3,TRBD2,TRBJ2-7,CAISELTSGAYEQYF,TGTGCCATCAGTGAGCTGACTAGCGGGGCCTACGAGCAGTACTTC